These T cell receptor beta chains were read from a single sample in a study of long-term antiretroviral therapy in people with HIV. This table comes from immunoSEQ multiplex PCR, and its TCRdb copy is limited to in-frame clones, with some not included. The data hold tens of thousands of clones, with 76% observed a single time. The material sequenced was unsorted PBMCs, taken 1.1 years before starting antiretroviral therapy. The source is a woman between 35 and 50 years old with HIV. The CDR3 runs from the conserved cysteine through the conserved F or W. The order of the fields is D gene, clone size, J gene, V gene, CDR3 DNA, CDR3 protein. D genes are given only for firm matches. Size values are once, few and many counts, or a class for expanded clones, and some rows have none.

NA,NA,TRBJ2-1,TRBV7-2,TGTGCCAGCAGCTTAGCGGCTGCCAGCTCCTACAATGAGCAGTTCTTC,CASSLAAASSYNEQFF
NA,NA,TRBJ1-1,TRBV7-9,TGTGCCAGCAGCTTCCAGGGAACTGAAGCTTTCTTT,CASSFQGTEAFF
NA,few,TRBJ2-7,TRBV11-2,TGTGCCAGCAGCCCCCTGGCGAGACGCGGAACCTACGAGCAGTACTTC,CASSPLARRGTYEQYF
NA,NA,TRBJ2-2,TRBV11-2,TGTGCCAGCAGCCCCGGGACAACTAATACCGGGGAGCTGTTTTTT,CASSPGTTNTGELFF
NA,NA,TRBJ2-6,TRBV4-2,TGTGCCAGCAGCCCCGTGGAGGGTTCAGTCTCTGGGGCCAACGTCCTGACTTTC,CASSPVEGSVSGANVLTF
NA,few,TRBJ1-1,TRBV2,TGTGCCAGCAGTGAGCCTAGATGGATCGGTGAAGCTTTCTTT,CASSEPRWIGEAFF
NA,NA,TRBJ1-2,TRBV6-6,TGTGCCAGCAGTTACGCCGACATTTTTGACTATGGCTACACCTTC,CASSYADIFDYGYTF
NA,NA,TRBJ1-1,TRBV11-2,TGTGCCAGCAGCTTACCGGGGGCCCGGAACACTGAAGCTTTCTTT,CASSLPGARNTEAFF
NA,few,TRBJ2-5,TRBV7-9,TGTGCCAGCAGCCCCCCCCAGCAAGAGACCCAGTACTTC,CASSPPQQETQYF
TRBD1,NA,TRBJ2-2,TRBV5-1,TGCGCCAGCAGCGGACAGGGGACCGGGGAGCTGTTTTTT,CASSGQGTGELFF
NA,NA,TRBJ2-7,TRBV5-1,TGCGCCAGCAGCCGATCCGGATCACCCCTCGAGCAGTACTTC,CASSRSGSPLEQYF
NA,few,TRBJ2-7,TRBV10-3,TGTGCCATCAGTGTGGGGAACTACGAGCAGTACTTC,CAISVGNYEQYF
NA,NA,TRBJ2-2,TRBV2,TGTGCCAGCAGTGAAGCCTGGGTGGAGCTGTTTTTT,CASSEAWVELFF
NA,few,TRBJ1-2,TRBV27,TGTGCCAGCAGTTTTTCAGGGGCTCTCTTATTTTATGGCTACACCTTC,CASSFSGALLFYGYTF
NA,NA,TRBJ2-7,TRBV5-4,TGTGCCAGCAGCTTGGGGGGAACAGGATCCTACGAGCAGTACTTC,CASSLGGTGSYEQYF
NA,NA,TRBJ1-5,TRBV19,TGTGCCTGTAAATCGAACTCAAGGGGCGATCAGCCCCAGCATTTT,CACKSNSRGDQPQHF
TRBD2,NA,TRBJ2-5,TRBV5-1,TGCGCCAGCAGCTTCGGGGGGGGGTCCAGGCAGTTCCAAGAGACCCAGTACTTC,CASSFGGGSRQFQETQYF
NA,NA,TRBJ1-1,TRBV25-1,TGTGCCAGCAGTGAATATGGGTTGGCTTTCTTT,CASSEYGLAFF
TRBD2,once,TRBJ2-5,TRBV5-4,TGTGCCAGCAGCGGAGGGACTAGCGGGGAAGAGACCCAGTACTTC,CASSGGTSGEETQYF
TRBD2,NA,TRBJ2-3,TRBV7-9,TGTGCCAGCAGCGATCTGACTAGCGGGAGGGCCGGAGATACGCAGTATTTT,CASSDLTSGRAGDTQYF
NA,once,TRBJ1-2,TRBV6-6,TGTGCCAGCAGAGAACAGGCTAACTATGGCTACACCTTC,CASREQANYGYTF
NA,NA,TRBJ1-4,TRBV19,TGTGCCAGTAGTCTGGTTAATGAAAAACTGTTTTTT,CASSLVNEKLFF
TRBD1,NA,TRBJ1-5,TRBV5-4,TGTGCCAGCCGAACCGGTGGGACAGGGGGGAATTCTTATAGCAATCAGCCCCAGCATTTT,CASRTGGTGGNSYSNQPQHF
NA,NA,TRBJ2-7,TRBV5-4,TGTGCCAGCAGCTCGTATGGGACCGCTTTAGGCGAGCAGTACTTC,CASSSYGTALGEQYF
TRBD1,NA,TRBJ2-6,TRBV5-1,TGCGCCAGCAGCTTGCAGGGGGCGACTGGGGCCAACGTCCTGACTTTC,CASSLQGATGANVLTF
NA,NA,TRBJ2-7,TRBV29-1,TGCAGCGTTGAGAAGGACTACGAGCAGTACTTC,CSVEKDYEQYF
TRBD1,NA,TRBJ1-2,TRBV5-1,TGCGCCAGCAGTGGGACAGGGGGCGCGTTCTATGGCTACACCTTC,CASSGTGGAFYGYTF
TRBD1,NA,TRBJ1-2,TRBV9,TGTGCCAGCAGCGTCGGACAGGGGATCTATGGCTACACCTTC,CASSVGQGIYGYTF
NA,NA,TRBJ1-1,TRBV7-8,TGTGCCAGCAGCTTGTTATTCCAAGTCCCGAACACTGAAGCTTTCTTT,CASSLLFQVPNTEAFF
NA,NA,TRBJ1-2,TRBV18,TGTGCCAGCTCTCATAATGATGACAGAGCTAACTATGGCTACACCTTC,CASSHNDDRANYGYTF
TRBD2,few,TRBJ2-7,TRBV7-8,TGTGCCAGCAGCTTTGGACTAGCGGGGTACGAGCAGTACTTC,CASSFGLAGYEQYF
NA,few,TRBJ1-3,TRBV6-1,TGTGCCAGCAGTGCCCGCAGGGACTCTGGAAACACCATATATTTT,CASSARRDSGNTIYF
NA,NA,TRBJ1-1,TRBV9,TGTGCCAGCAGTCGGGGAGGGGATGCTGAAGCTTTCTTT,CASSRGGDAEAFF
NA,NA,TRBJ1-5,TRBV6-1,TGTGCCACCAGAGACAGTTATAGCAATCAGCCCCAGCATTTT,CATRDSYSNQPQHF
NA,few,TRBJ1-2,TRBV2,TGTGCCAGCAGTGACGGTGAAGCATACGGCTACACCTTC,CASSDGEAYGYTF
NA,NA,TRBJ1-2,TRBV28,TGTGCCAGCAGTTTCCATAGGGGCCCGAGCCCTAACTATGGCTACACCTTC,CASSFHRGPSPNYGYTF
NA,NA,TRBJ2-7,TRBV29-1,TGCAGCGTCCTTCGTGGGCGGGATAAGCTTTCGAGCTCCTACGAGCAGTACTTC,CSVLRGRDKLSSSYEQYF
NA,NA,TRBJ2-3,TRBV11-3,TGTGCCAGCAGCACCCCCCGGGAAGGGGGGCCAACAGATACGCAGTATTTT,CASSTPREGGPTDTQYF
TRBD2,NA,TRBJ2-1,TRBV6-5,TGTGCCAGCAGAACTAGCGGGGGTATCGTTGAGCAGTTCTTC,CASRTSGGIVEQFF
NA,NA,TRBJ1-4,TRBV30,TGTGCCTGGAGTGGCAGGGGAACTGAAAAACTGTTTTTT,CAWSGRGTEKLFF
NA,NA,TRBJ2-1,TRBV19,TGTGCCAGTAGTACCCTTTTAAATGAGCAGTTCTTC,CASSTLLNEQFF
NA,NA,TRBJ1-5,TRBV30,TGTGCCTGGAACCGGGCAGCTCATCAGCCCCAGCATTTT,CAWNRAAHQPQHF
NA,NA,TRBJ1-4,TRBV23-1,TGCGCCCGAAAAGGTGCAACTAATGAAAAACTGTTTTTT,CARKGATNEKLFF
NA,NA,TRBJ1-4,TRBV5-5,TGTGCCAGCAGCTTGGGTTCAGGCCCTAATGAAAAACTGTTTTTT,CASSLGSGPNEKLFF
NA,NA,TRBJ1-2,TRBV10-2,TGCGCCAGCAGTCCTACGGACCTGGGCTATGGCTACACCTTC,CASSPTDLGYGYTF
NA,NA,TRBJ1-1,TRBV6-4,TGTGCCAGCAGTGACAACGTCGGCACTGAAGCTTTCTTT,CASSDNVGTEAFF
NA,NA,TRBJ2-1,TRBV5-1,TGCGCCAGCAGCTTGGATCTCAAAGGGGGAAATGAGCAGTTCTTC,CASSLDLKGGNEQFF
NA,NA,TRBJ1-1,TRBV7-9,TGTGCCAGCAGCACGCCAGGGAACACTGAAGCTTTCTTT,CASSTPGNTEAFF
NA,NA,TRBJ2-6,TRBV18,TGTGCCAGCTCGAGGCAAAGCTCTGGGGCCAACGTCCTGACTTTC,CASSRQSSGANVLTF
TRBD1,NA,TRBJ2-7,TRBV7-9,TGTGCCAGCAGCCCGCAGGGGGACCCTACGGGCGAGCAGTACTTC,CASSPQGDPTGEQYF
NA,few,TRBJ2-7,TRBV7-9,TGTGCCAGCAGCCCCCGGCAGGCCCTTCCCTACGAGCAGTACTTC,CASSPRQALPYEQYF
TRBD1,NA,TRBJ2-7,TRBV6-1,TGTGCCAGCAGTGCTGGACAGGGGCGCGACGAGCAGTACTTC,CASSAGQGRDEQYF
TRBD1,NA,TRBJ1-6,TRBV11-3,TGTGCCAGCAGAGGGGACAGGGGATCACCCCTCCACTTT,CASRGDRGSPLHF
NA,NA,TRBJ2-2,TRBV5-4,TGTGCCAGCAGCTTAGGAGTGTCGACCACCGGGGAGCTGTTTTTT,CASSLGVSTTGELFF
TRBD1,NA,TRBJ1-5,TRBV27,TGTAACACAGGGGTTCAGCCCCAGCATTTT,CNTGVQPQHF
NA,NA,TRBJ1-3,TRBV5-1,TGCGCCAGCAGCTTGGGACAGGAGGGTGGAAACACCATATATTTT,CASSLGQEGGNTIYF